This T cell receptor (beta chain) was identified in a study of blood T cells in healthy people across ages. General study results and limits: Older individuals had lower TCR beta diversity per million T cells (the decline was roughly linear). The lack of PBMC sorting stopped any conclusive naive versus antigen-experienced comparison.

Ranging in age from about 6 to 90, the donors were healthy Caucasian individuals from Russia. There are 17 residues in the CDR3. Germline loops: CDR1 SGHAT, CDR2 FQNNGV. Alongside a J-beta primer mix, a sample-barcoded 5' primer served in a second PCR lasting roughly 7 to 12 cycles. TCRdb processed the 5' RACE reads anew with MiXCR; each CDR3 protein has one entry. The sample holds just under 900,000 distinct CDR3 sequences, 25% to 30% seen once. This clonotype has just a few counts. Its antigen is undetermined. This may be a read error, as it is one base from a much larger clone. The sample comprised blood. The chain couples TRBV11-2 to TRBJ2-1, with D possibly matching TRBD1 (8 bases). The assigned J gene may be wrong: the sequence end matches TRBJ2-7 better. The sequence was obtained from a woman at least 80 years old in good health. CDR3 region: CASSLKQGGFGYNEQYF. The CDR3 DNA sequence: TGTGCCAGCAGTCTCAAACAGGGGGGGTTTGGTTACAATGAGCAGTACTTC.